One sample yielded the 8 T cell receptor beta chains listed below, sequenced in a study of monozygotic twins with inflammatory bowel disease. TCRdb re-analyzed the 5' RACE reads; it lists each CDR3 protein once, without DNA. The sample holds approximately 150,000 distinct CDR3 sequences. Sequencing was performed on blood. These receptors were taken from a human donor with ulcerative colitis or Crohn's disease, or a healthy co-twin of an affected twin (not recorded which).

The rearrangement uses TRBV6-2 or TRBV6-3 and TRBJ2-7; TCRdb lists TRBD2, though no DNA is available to test this call. CDR1 and CDR2 (germline): MNHEY, SVGEGT. CDR3 length: 17 residues. The CDR3 loop reads CASSYSGLAGRSYEQYF.

The chain is built from TRBV27 and TRBJ1-5; checking the TCRdb D call of TRBD1 is not possible without DNA. The V gene's germline CDR1 is MNHEY and CDR2 SMNVEV (reference sequence). The length of the CDR3 is 13 residues. This chain's CDR3 is CASSWAWEQPQHF.

This chain connects TRBV20-1 to TRBJ1-1; TCRdb designates TRBD1, a call that cannot be tested without DNA. The CDR3 covers 12 residues. Looked up from germline, CDR1 is DFQATT and CDR2 is SNEGSKA (reference sequence). This chain's CDR3 is CGRQGPNTEAFF.

The gene calls are TRBV5-1 and TRBJ2-5. Germline V CDR1 and CDR2: SGHRS, YFSETQ. CDR3 length: 13 amino acids. The chain's CDR3 is CASSYRYQETQYF.

V is TRBV15 and J is TRBJ2-3; with no DNA, the TCRdb D assignment of TRBD2 cannot be verified. CDR1 and CDR2 from the germline V gene are LNHNV and YYDKDF (reference sequence). This CDR3 spans 17 amino acids. The CDR3 here is CATSRAVSGSGTDTQYF. Filled out from reference TRBV15 and TRBJ2-3, the complete variable domain reads DAMVIQNPRYQVTQFGKPVTLSCSQTLNHNVMYWYQQKSSQAPKLLFHYYDKDFNNEADTPDNFQSRRPNTSFCFLDIRSPGLGDTAMYLCATSRAVSGSGTDTQYFGPGTRLTVL.

The chain uses TRBV20-1 and TRBJ2-1; TCRdb returns TRBD2, unconfirmable since there is no DNA. The CDR3 has 16 residues. Germline values: CDR1 DFQATT, CDR2 SNEGSKA (reference sequence). CDR3 sequence: CSARGLAGVKYNEQFF.

The chain couples TRBV12-3 or TRBV12-4 to TRBJ1-5; TCRdb gives TRBD1 as the D gene, but with no DNA this cannot be confirmed. The CDR3 spans 14 residues. CDR3 residues: CASSLLGERQPQHF.

The chain links TRBV12-3 or TRBV12-4 to TRBJ2-1; the D call of TRBD1 rests on TCRdb alone, since no DNA is present to check it. The CDR3 sequence is 15 residues long. The CDR3 protein is CASSLGTGTYNEQFF.